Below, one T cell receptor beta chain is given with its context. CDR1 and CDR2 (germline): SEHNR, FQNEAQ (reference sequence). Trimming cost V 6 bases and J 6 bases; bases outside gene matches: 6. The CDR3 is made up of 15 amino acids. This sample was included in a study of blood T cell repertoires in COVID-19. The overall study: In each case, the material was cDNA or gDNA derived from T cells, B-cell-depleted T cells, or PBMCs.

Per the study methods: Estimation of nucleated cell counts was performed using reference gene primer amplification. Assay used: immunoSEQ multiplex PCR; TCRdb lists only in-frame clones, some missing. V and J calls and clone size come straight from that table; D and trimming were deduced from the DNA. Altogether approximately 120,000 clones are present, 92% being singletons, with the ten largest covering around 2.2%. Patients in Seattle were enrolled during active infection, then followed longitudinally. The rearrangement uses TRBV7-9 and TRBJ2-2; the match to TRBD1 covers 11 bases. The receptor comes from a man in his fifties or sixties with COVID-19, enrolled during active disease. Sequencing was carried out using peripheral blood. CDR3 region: CASRRPGQGAGELFF. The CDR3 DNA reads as TGTGCCAGCAGACGCCCGGGACAGGGGGCCGGGGAGCTGTTTTTT.